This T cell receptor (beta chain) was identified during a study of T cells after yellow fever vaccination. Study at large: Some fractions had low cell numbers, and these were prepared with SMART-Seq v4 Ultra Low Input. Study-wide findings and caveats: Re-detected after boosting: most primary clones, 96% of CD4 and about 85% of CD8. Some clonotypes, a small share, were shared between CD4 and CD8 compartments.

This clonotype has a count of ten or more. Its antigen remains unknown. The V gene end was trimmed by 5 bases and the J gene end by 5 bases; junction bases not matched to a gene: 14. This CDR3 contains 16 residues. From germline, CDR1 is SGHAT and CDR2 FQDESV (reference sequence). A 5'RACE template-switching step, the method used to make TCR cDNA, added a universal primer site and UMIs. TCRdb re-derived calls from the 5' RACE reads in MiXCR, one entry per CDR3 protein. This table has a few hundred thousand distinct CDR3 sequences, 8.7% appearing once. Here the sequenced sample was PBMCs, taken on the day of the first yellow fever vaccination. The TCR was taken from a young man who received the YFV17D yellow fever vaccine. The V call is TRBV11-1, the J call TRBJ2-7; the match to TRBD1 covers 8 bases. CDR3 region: CASSLTGGGQGDEQYF. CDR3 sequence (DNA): TGTGCCAGCAGCCTTACCGGAGGAGGACAGGGAGACGAGCAGTACTTC.